A single sample gave rise to the 5 T cell receptor beta chains below, sequenced in a study of vaccination and CD4 T cells after COVID-19. CD4+ T cells that had been cultured provided DNA sequenced with the Oncomine TCR Beta short-read assay. TCRdb re-analysed the PCR reads in MiXCR, keeping a single row per CDR3 protein. In the table there are over 10,000 distinct CDR3 sequences, 45% to 65% of which are singletons. No antigen is known for these receptors. The treatment was: approximately nine-day PBMC culture with coronavirus spike peptide pools or control peptides (ViraFEST assay). Material for sequencing was CD4+ T cells from blood, cultured in vitro. The receptors were gathered from a human donor who had recovered from COVID-19.

V is TRBV7-6 and J is TRBJ2-7; 10 bases are a match to TRBD1. The CDR3 runs 14 residues. V lost 5 bases, J lost 6 bases, and 7 bases stayed unmatched. Germline V gene data show CDR1 as SGHVS and CDR2 as FNYEAQ. DNA of the CDR3: TGTGCCAGCAGCAAAGGACAGGGGGTAGGCGAGCAGTACTTC. Translation gives CASSKGQGVGEQYF.

The rearrangement uses TRBV24-1 and TRBJ1-1; no definite D call. Germline-derived CDR1 and CDR2 are KGHDR and SFDVKD. The CDR3 loop spans 12 amino acids. V was pared by 2 bases and J by 2 bases, with 2 bases between. The DNA of the CDR3 is TGTGCCACCAGTGATTATAACACTGAAGCTTTCTTT. Its translation is CATSDYNTEAFF.

The genes are TRBV7-9 and TRBJ2-5; tentative D call: TRBD1 (6 bases). This CDR3 spans 14 amino acids. Germline CDR1 reads SEHNR; CDR2 reads FQNEAQ (reference sequence). V shed 0 bases and J shed 5 bases, with 10 bases lying between them. CDR3 bases: TGTGCCAGCAGCTTAGCATCAGGGGCTGAGACCCAGTACTTC. Translation gives CASSLASGAETQYF.

V usage is TRBV20-1 and J usage is TRBJ2-7; either TRBD1 or TRBD2 may supply D (5 bases each). The V end was cut by 6 bases, the J end by 3 bases, with 21 bases between. Germline assignment: CDR1 DFQATT and CDR2 SNEGSKA (reference sequence). The CDR3 length is 15 residues. The DNA of the CDR3 is TGCAGTGCGGGGACGTCGTGGGGACGGAACTACGAGCAGTACTTC. Amino acids: CSAGTSWGRNYEQYF.

The J gene is TRBJ1-2, the V gene TRBV20-1, with TRBD1 as a possible D gene (6 bases). V was shortened by 6 bases and J by 0 bases, with 20 bases between the two germline ends. This CDR3 is built from 16 residues. CDR1 and CDR2 (germline): DFQATT, SNEGSKA (reference sequence). CDR3 region: CSATSVQDRSNYGYTF. The DNA for the CDR3 is TGCAGTGCGACTAGCGTTCAGGACAGATCTAACTATGGCTACACCTTC.